What follows describes a single TCR beta chain. Clones were sequenced by immunoSEQ multiplex PCR, and TCRdb holds only the in-frame ones, with some missing. The table includes 20,000 to 25,000 clones, 73% detected once. Losses at the gene ends were 6 bases for V and 4 bases for J; bases not matched to a gene: 5. CDR3 length equals 15 residues. From germline, CDR1 is LNHDA and CDR2 SQIVND (reference sequence). The record originates from a study of PD-1 blockade in classical Hodgkin lymphoma. Following autologous stem cell transplantation, relapse occurred in every patient, and exposure to brentuximab vedotin varied.

The sample consisted of peripheral blood mononuclear cells (PBMCs), taken before the second cycle of nivolumab. This TCR was recovered from a human donor with classical Hodgkin lymphoma. The rearrangement joins TRBV19 to TRBJ1-4; 10 nucleotides agree with TRBD1. The CDR3 region is CASRRTGGNNEKLFF. CDR3 nucleotide sequence: TGTGCCAGTAGGCGGACAGGGGGTAATAATGAAAAACTGTTTTTT. Based on the CDR3 plus reference TRBV19 and TRBJ1-4, the full variable domain is DGGITQSPKYLFRKEGQNVTLSCEQNLNHDAMYWYRQDPGQGLRLIYYSQIVNDFQKGDIAEGYSVSREKKESFPLTVTSAQKNPTAFYLCASRRTGGNNEKLFFGSGTQLSVL.